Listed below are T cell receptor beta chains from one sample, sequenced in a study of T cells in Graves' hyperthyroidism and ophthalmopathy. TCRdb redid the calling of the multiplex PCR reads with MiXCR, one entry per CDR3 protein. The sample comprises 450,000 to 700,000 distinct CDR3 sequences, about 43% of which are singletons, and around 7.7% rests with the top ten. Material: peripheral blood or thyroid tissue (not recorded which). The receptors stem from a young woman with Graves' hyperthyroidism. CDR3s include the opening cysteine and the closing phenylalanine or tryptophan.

CDR3aa: CATSRGPGTGFNEQFF; j_gene: TRBJ2-1; v_gene: TRBV15
CDR3aa: CASSLTWGNTGELFF; j_gene: TRBJ2-2; v_gene: TRBV5-1
CDR3aa: CARDLDRVTTQYF; j_gene: TRBJ2-5; v_gene: TRBV7-7
CDR3aa: CASSPRQGSTGELFF; j_gene: TRBJ2-2; v_gene: TRBV12-3/TRBV12-4
CDR3aa: CASSTGYSGNTIYF; j_gene: TRBJ1-3; v_gene: TRBV19
CDR3aa: CSAREDREGQPQHF; j_gene: TRBJ1-5; v_gene: TRBV20-1
CDR3aa: CASSDRDSSYGYTF; j_gene: TRBJ1-2; v_gene: TRBV7-9
CDR3aa: CASSPGTATYEQYF; j_gene: TRBJ2-7; v_gene: TRBV19
CDR3aa: CASSWGLAGVTGELFF; j_gene: TRBJ2-2; v_gene: TRBV4-3
CDR3aa: CSVSGGGTEAFF; j_gene: TRBJ1-1; v_gene: TRBV29-1
CDR3aa: CAINPRGGRETQYF; j_gene: TRBJ2-5; v_gene: TRBV10-3
CDR3aa: CASSWGLAGASTGELFF; j_gene: TRBJ2-2; v_gene: TRBV12-3/TRBV12-4
CDR3aa: CAISDEGAVQPQYF; j_gene: TRBJ2-5; v_gene: TRBV10-3
CDR3aa: CASSGIHTPDSGANVLTF; j_gene: TRBJ2-6; v_gene: TRBV6-1
CDR3aa: CSARGDRVDAGEQYF; j_gene: TRBJ2-7; v_gene: TRBV20-1
CDR3aa: CSVESAIEGRANYGYTF; j_gene: TRBJ1-2; v_gene: TRBV29-1
CDR3aa: CASSLTNQPQHF; j_gene: TRBJ1-5; v_gene: TRBV12-3/TRBV12-4
CDR3aa: CASSYSKGPSSYEQHF; j_gene: TRBJ2-7; v_gene: TRBV2
CDR3aa: CASSPTAVANTGELFF; j_gene: TRBJ2-2; v_gene: TRBV2
CDR3aa: CASSRLQGDNYGYTF; j_gene: TRBJ1-2; v_gene: TRBV14
CDR3aa: CSVEGGGRSYEQYF; j_gene: TRBJ2-7; v_gene: TRBV29-1
CDR3aa: CASSTAGTRGTGELFF; j_gene: TRBJ2-2; v_gene: TRBV19
CDR3aa: CASTWGAGGPNEQYF; j_gene: TRBJ2-7; v_gene: TRBV7-3
CDR3aa: CASSTRLAGEVYEQYF; j_gene: TRBJ2-7; v_gene: TRBV5-4
CDR3aa: CASSGSGRQQETQYF; j_gene: TRBJ2-5; v_gene: TRBV10-2
CDR3aa: CASSQDTAYEQYF; j_gene: TRBJ2-7; v_gene: TRBV4-2
CDR3aa: CASVAGVFSGNTIYF; j_gene: TRBJ1-3; v_gene: TRBV2
CDR3aa: CAIKSDTYEQYF; j_gene: TRBJ2-7; v_gene: TRBV10-3
CDR3aa: CASSPYRVGGELFF; j_gene: TRBJ2-2; v_gene: TRBV2
CDR3aa: CSASYARAASGYEQYF; j_gene: TRBJ2-7; v_gene: TRBV20-1
CDR3aa: CASSWEGGIFNEKLFF; j_gene: TRBJ1-4; v_gene: TRBV5-4
CDR3aa: CASRLGGSSYEQYF; j_gene: TRBJ2-7; v_gene: TRBV7-9
CDR3aa: CSASGQLTIYF; j_gene: TRBJ1-3; v_gene: TRBV20-1
CDR3aa: CASSFGGGQETQYF; j_gene: TRBJ2-5; v_gene: TRBV12-3/TRBV12-4
CDR3aa: CATRATTDTQYF; j_gene: TRBJ2-3; v_gene: TRBV19
CDR3aa: CASSPPGQGAYEQYF; j_gene: TRBJ2-7; v_gene: TRBV28
CDR3aa: CASSLGSGASTEAFF; j_gene: TRBJ1-1; v_gene: TRBV11-2
CDR3aa: CASSSGPSYEQYF; j_gene: TRBJ2-7; v_gene: TRBV5-6
CDR3aa: CASSLGYPGLKAFF; j_gene: TRBJ1-1; v_gene: TRBV13
CDR3aa: CASSPGLGVTEAFF; j_gene: TRBJ1-1; v_gene: TRBV2
CDR3aa: CASRYTDTQYF; j_gene: TRBJ2-3; v_gene: TRBV12-3/TRBV12-4